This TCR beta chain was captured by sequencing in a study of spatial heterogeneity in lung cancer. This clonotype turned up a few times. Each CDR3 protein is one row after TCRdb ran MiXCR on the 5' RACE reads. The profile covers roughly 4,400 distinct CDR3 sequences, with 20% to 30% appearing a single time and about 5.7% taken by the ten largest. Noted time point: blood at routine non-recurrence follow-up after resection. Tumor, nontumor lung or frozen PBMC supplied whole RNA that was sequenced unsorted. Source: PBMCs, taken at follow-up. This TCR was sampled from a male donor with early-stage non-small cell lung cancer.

DNA for the CDR3: TGCAGTGCTAGAAAGGCTAGCGGGAGTGTGCAAGAGACCCAGTACTTC. Translated, it gives CSARKASGSVQETQYF. The chain carries TRBV20-1 and TRBJ2-5; TRBD2 aligns across 10 bases. V dropped 2 bases and J dropped 2; count of bases not matched to a gene: 8. Per germline, CDR1 DFQATT and CDR2 SNEGSKA (reference sequence). CDR3 length: 16 residues.